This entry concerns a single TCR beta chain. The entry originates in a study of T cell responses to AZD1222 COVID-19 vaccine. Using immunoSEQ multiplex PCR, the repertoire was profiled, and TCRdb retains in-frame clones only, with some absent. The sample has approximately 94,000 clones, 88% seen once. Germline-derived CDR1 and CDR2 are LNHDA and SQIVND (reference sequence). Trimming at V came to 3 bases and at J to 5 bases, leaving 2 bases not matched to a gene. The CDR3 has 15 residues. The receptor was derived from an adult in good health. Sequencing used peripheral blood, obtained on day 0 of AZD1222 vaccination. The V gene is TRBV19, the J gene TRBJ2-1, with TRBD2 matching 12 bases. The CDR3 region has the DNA TGTGCCAGTAGTATGGGACTAGCGGGTAACAATGAGCAGTTCTTC. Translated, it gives CASSMGLAGNNEQFF.